These 8 T cell receptor beta chains came from one sample sequenced in a study of cytomegalovirus exposure and HLA in healthy donors (dated by TCRdb to 2016 to 2017). The library came from the immunoSEQ multiplex PCR assay. A mixture of 60 forward primers for TCR Vbeta segments and 13 reverse primers for TCR Jbeta segments was used in the multiplex PCR. In its TCRdb copy, this immuneACCESS table keeps in-frame sequences only and misses some clones. Where compared with another copy, unresolved V genes explain less than half of these, and the others have no known cause. The sample contains about 150,000 clones, 76% of them found a single time. Of the sample, 3.1% falls within the top ten clones. The sample consisted of PBMCs. These receptors were collected from a male donor in good health and CMV-seronegative.

The V call is TRBV7-9, the J call TRBJ2-3; D is uncertain. V shed 6 bases and J shed 4 bases, with 14 bases lying between them. The CDR3 has 14 amino acids. In germline, CDR1 is SEHNR, CDR2 FQNEAQ (reference sequence). The CDR3 sequence: CASRRFEGADTQYF. CDR3 coding DNA: TGTGCCAGCAGGCGGTTCGAAGGCGCAGATACGCAGTATTTT.

The rearrangement links TRBV2 to TRBJ2-7, with TRBD1 identical over 8 bases. V shed 4 bases and J 4 bases; nucleotides not matched to a gene: 0. CDR3 length equals 12 residues. Germline CDR1 SNHLY, CDR2 FYNNEI. CDR3 coding DNA: TGTGCCAGCAGTGGACAGGGGTACGAGCAGTACTTC. Its protein product is CASSGQGYEQYF.

This sequence joins TRBV7-2 and TRBJ1-6; D is uncertain. Per the germline V gene, CDR1 is SGHTA and CDR2 is FQGNSA. V lost 6 bases and J lost 0, with 12 bases in between. This CDR3 is 16 amino acids long. The CDR3 reads CASRESWSSYNSPLHF. CDR3 bases: TGTGCCAGCAGGGAATCGTGGAGCTCCTATAATTCACCCCTCCACTTT.

The chain joins TRBV5-6 to TRBJ2-1, with D possibly being TRBD1 (5 bases). The V gene's germline CDR1 is SGHDT and CDR2 YYEEEE. There are 14 residues in the CDR3. Trimming shortened V by 0 bases and J by 4 bases, and 8 bases separated the two germline ends. The CDR3 loop is CASSLGRDYNEQFF. The CDR3 coding sequence is TGTGCCAGCAGCTTGGGCAGGGATTACAATGAGCAGTTCTTC.

A note on this clone: The sample contains more than one DNA sequence encoding this CDR3. The chain couples TRBV27 to TRBJ1-5; D unresolved. The CDR3 totals 15 residues. Germline loops: CDR1 MNHEY, CDR2 SMNVEV (reference sequence). Trimming removed 5 bases from V and 1 base from J, with 12 bases in between. CDR3 nucleotide sequence: TGTGCCAGCAGTCCCCTCTCGAGGAGCAATCAGCCCCAGCATTTT. Translation gives CASSPLSRSNQPQHF.

The chain recombines TRBV5-6 with TRBJ2-5; D is perhaps TRBD2 (5 bases). The J call may be incorrect, as the DNA end agrees better with TRBJ2-7. The CDR3 is 13 residues long. Germline assignment: CDR1 SGHDT and CDR2 YYEEEE. The CDR3 loop reads CASSLGSSYEQYF. Written as DNA, the CDR3 is TGTGCCAGCAGCTTAGGGAGCTCCTACGAGCAGTACTTC.

This chain uses TRBV28 with TRBJ1-5; a possible D gene is TRBD1 (6 bases). The CDR3 has 16 amino acids. The V end lost 7 bases, the J end lost 3 bases, and 19 bases lay between the germline ends. Germline V gives CDR1 MDHEN, CDR2 SYDVKM. As DNA, the CDR3 is TGTGCCAGCATGACCCGCGGGGGGCGGGACAATCAGCCCCAGCATTTT. Encoded protein: CASMTRGGRDNQPQHF.

V and J are TRBV28 and TRBJ2-7; TRBD2 aligns across 7 bases. Germline CDR1 reads MDHEN; CDR2 reads SYDVKM. The length of the CDR3 is 16 residues. Trimming took 5 bases from V and 1 from J; bases not matched to a gene: 11. The CDR3 here is CASSPLAGPASYEQYF. In nucleotides, the CDR3 is TGTGCCAGCAGTCCCTTAGCGGGTCCAGCTTCCTACGAGCAGTACTTC.